This T cell receptor (beta chain) originates from a study of T cell responses to AZD1222 COVID-19 vaccine. Sequencing was performed with immunoSEQ multiplex PCR; in TCRdb, only in-frame clones are kept and a portion is missing. The sample has approximately 99,000 clones, 91% seen once. Study-wide results and limits: Reportedly, close to half of spike-specific TCRs are directed against unmutated variant regions.

V lost 4 bases and J lost 4, with 8 bases in between. This CDR3 is built from 13 residues. Germline V CDR1 and CDR2: SGHAT, FQNNGV. For this clone: Its antigen is not known.

The chain employs TRBV11-2 and TRBJ1-5; D gene ambiguous. The clonotype comes from an adult who received the AZD1222 COVID-19 vaccine. Specimen: peripheral blood, collected 28 days after the second AZD1222 dose. As DNA, the CDR3 is TGTGCCAGCAGCTCCCGGCGGAATCAGCCCCAGCATTTT. The encoded protein is CASSSRRNQPQHF.